The 3 T cell receptor beta chains given below trace back to one sample, sequenced in a study of resident and recirculating memory T cells in vitiligo. Libraries were prepared by immunoSEQ multiplex PCR; TCRdb keeps only in-frame clonotypes and omits some of them. The profile shows 40,000 to 50,000 clones, roughly 91% of them singletons. Sequences were obtained from blood. These receptors were collected from a male donor with vitiligo.

The CDR3 reads CASSIDPDREPEAFF. CDR3 bases: TGTGCCAGTAGTATAGACCCCGACAGGGAACCTGAAGCTTTCTTT. The gene calls are TRBV19 and TRBJ1-1, with TRBD1 matching over 7 bases. This CDR3 has 15 residues. CDR1 and CDR2 (germline): LNHDA, SQIVND (reference sequence). After removal of 0 bases from V and 6 bases from J, the junction contained 7 bases not matched to a gene.

The chain recombines TRBV2 with TRBJ2-3; D may be TRBD2 (5 bases). Trimming pared 8 bases from V and 6 bases from J, leaving 15 bases between. CDR1 SNHLY and CDR2 FYNNEI come from the germline V gene. This CDR3 region has 13 residues. CDR3 sequence (DNA): TGTGCCAGCCTACCACTGGGCGGGGATACGCAGTATTTT. Translating it yields CASLPLGGDTQYF.

This clone has a handful of counts. This chain uses TRBV4-3 with TRBJ2-6, with no clear D. The germline V gene encodes CDR1 LGHNA and CDR2 YSLEER. V lost 4 bases, J lost 0 bases, and 7 bases lay in between. The CDR3 has 15 amino acids. CDR3 bases: TGCGCCAGCAGCCCCGAGTTCTCTGGGGCCAACGTCCTGACTTTC. This encodes CASSPEFSGANVLTF.